This is a list of T cell receptor beta chains from one sample in a study of spatial heterogeneity in lung cancer. TCRdb re-analysed the 5' RACE reads in MiXCR, keeping a single row per CDR3 protein. The table records approximately 44,000 distinct CDR3 sequences, roughly 13% of them present only once. The material sequenced was PBMCs, taken at surgery. These receptor sequences come from a male donor with early-stage non-small cell lung cancer. The CDR3 runs from the conserved cysteine through the conserved F or W. A D gene is named only where the DNA matches it firmly. Some rows mark clone size as missing; the rest say once, few, many or name a class of expanded clone.

len,v_gene,j_gene,abundance,d_gene,CDR3nt,CDR3aa
13,TRBV2,TRBJ2-5,few,NA,TGTGCCAGCAGTGAAGCCTTTTCGGAGACCCAGTACTTC,CASSEAFSETQYF
12,TRBV20-1,TRBJ1-5,many,NA,TGCAGTGCTAGTGTTAGCAATCAGCCCCAGCATTTT,CSASVSNQPQHF
15,TRBV11-3,TRBJ1-2,NA,NA,TGTGCCAGCAGCCTTCAGGTCCCGGGGAACTATGGCTACACCTTC,CASSLQVPGNYGYTF
16,TRBV11-3,TRBJ2-5,NA,TRBD2,TGTGCCAGCAGCCTGGGAAGCGGGATGTACCAAGAGACCCAGTACTTC,CASSLGSGMYQETQYF
12,TRBV2,TRBJ1-1,many,NA,TGTGCCAGCGGGCCGGTGGGCACTGAAGCTTTCTTT,CASGPVGTEAFF
18,TRBV7-2,TRBJ2-4,few,TRBD2,TGTGCCAGCAGCTTAGGGGGACTAGCGGGGCCTCCACAGGGGATTCAGTACTTC,CASSLGGLAGPPQGIQYF
16,TRBV6-5,TRBJ2-1,NA,TRBD2,TGTGCCAGCATCCCCCGGACTAGCCTGACTTACAATGAGCAGTTCTTC,CASIPRTSLTYNEQFF
16,TRBV4-3,TRBJ2-6,NA,NA,TGCGCCAGCAGCCAAGAGAGGCTCTCTGGGGCCAACGTCCAGACTTTC,CASSQERLSGANVQTF
15,TRBV5-1,TRBJ2-7,NA,NA,TGCGCCAGCAGCACGGCGGCGGGGGCCTTCTACGAGCAGTACTTC,CASSTAAGAFYEQYF
13,TRBV20-1,TRBJ2-5,few,NA,TGCAGTGCCCACGAGGAGTGGGAAGAGACCCAGTACTTC,CSAHEEWEETQYF
13,TRBV20-1,TRBJ2-7,NA,NA,TGCAGTGCTAGCGGTAGAGGGAACTACGAGCAGTACTTC,CSASGRGNYEQYF
14,TRBV28,TRBJ2-7,few,TRBD2,TGTGCCAGCAGGAGGCGGGAGGGAGCCTACGAGCAGTACTTC,CASRRREGAYEQYF
13,TRBV9,TRBJ1-2,NA,NA,TGTGCCAGCAGCTTATCGGGGCTTGATGGCTACACCTTC,CASSLSGLDGYTF
15,TRBV18,TRBJ2-3,many,TRBD2,TGTGCCAGCACATACAGCGGGAGGAATGCGGATACGCAGTATTTT,CASTYSGRNADTQYF
14,TRBV9,TRBJ1-1,NA,NA,TGTGCCAGCAGCGTAGCTAGGGTGAACACTGAAGCTTTCTTT,CASSVARVNTEAFF
12,TRBV2,TRBJ1-2,NA,NA,TGTGCCAGCAGTGTCAGGGACTATGGCTACACCTTC,CASSVRDYGYTF
15,TRBV28,TRBJ1-1,few,NA,TGTGCCAGCAGTTTAGTTTCAACAGGTCCCACTGAAGCTTTCTTT,CASSLVSTGPTEAFF
12,TRBV10-3,TRBJ1-1,few,NA,TGTGCCATCAGTGGGACTAACAGGGAATCCTTCTTT,CAISGTNRESFF
16,TRBV7-2,TRBJ1-1,many,TRBD1,TGTGCCAGCACCCTAGCCGGGCAGGGGGCTCACACTGAAGCTTTCTTT,CASTLAGQGAHTEAFF
17,TRBV7-9,TRBJ2-7,NA,TRBD2,TGTGCCAGCAGCCCCGGGACTAGCGGGAGAGGATCCTACGAGCAGTACTTC,CASSPGTSGRGSYEQYF
14,TRBV28,TRBJ2-3,few,TRBD1,TGTGCCAGCAGTTCCGGGACAGCAACAGATACGCAGTATTTT,CASSSGTATDTQYF
17,TRBV6-1,TRBJ2-3,NA,TRBD2,TGTGCCAGCAGCCTCCGACTAGCGGGGGGGAGCACAGATACGCAGTATTTT,CASSLRLAGGSTDTQYF
14,TRBV27,TRBJ2-1,few,NA,TGTGCCAGCAGTAGGGGAGGCTCCTACAATGAGCAGTTCTTC,CASSRGGSYNEQFF
16,TRBV5-6,TRBJ2-7,few,NA,TGTGCCAGCAGCCGCGTAGGGCAGGGTAGTACCTACGAGCAGTACTTC,CASSRVGQGSTYEQYF
16,TRBV7-2,TRBJ2-2,many,NA,TGTGCCAGCAGCTTAGCCGGCGGGGCGAACACCGGGGAGCTGTTTTTT,CASSLAGGANTGELFF
15,TRBV4-2,TRBJ2-7,medium-sized,TRBD2,TGTGCCAGCAGCCAAGATCGGGAGGGACTGGGCGAGCAGTACTTC,CASSQDREGLGEQYF
14,TRBV7-2,TRBJ2-7,many,NA,TGTGCCAGCAGCTTGGGCGGGACGGCCTACGAGCAGTACTTC,CASSLGGTAYEQYF
18,TRBV6-2/TRBV6-3,TRBJ2-1,many,TRBD2,TGTGCCAGCAGTTATTCCTTACTAGCGGGAGGCTCCTACAATGAGCAGTTCTTC,CASSYSLLAGGSYNEQFF
12,TRBV7-9,TRBJ1-2,NA,NA,TGTGCCAGCAGCTTCGGTAGGGATGGCTACACCTTC,CASSFGRDGYTF
11,TRBV30,TRBJ1-1,NA,NA,TGTGCCTGGAGTGAAATGAGGGGAGCTTTCTTT,CAWSEMRGAFF
17,TRBV11-2,TRBJ2-3,few,TRBD2,TGTGCCAGCAGCTTAGGCCCTAGCGGGAGTCCCCCAGATACGCAGTATTTT,CASSLGPSGSPPDTQYF
14,TRBV5-1,TRBJ2-2,NA,NA,TGCGCCAGCAGCTCCCAGGGTGATACCGGGGAGCTGTTTTTT,CASSSQGDTGELFF
11,TRBV29-1,TRBJ1-2,NA,NA,TGCAGCGTCGCAACAGGCTATGGCTACACCTTC,CSVATGYGYTF
14,TRBV27,TRBJ2-3,few,TRBD1,TGTGCCAGCAGTTCTGGACAGGGCCGAGATACGCAGTATTTT,CASSSGQGRDTQYF
12,TRBV28,TRBJ1-6,NA,NA,TGTGCCAGCAGTGGCGGAGGTAAGCCCCTCCACTTT,CASSGGGKPLHF
13,TRBV2,TRBJ2-3,NA,TRBD1,TGTGTCACCACAGGGGCGACCCTCGATACGCAGTATTTT,CVTTGATLDTQYF
13,TRBV6-1,TRBJ2-5,NA,NA,TGTGCCAGCAGCGACTATCCTCAAGAGACCCAGTACTTC,CASSDYPQETQYF
15,TRBV6-5,TRBJ2-6,NA,TRBD1,TGTGCCAGCAAAGGGGGCGACTCTGGGGCCAACGTCCTGACTTTC,CASKGGDSGANVLTF
15,TRBV20-1,TRBJ2-3,few,NA,TGCAGTGCCCCGAGGGGGGGTAGAGGCACAGATACGCAGTATTTT,CSAPRGGRGTDTQYF
16,TRBV10-3,TRBJ2-7,few,NA,TGTGCCATCAGTTCGTTAGTCCGAACTAGAGACTACGAGCAGTACTTC,CAISSLVRTRDYEQYF
14,TRBV10-3,TRBJ2-4,NA,TRBD1,TGTGCCATCAGTGTACAGGGGGCGAAAAACATTCAGTACTTC,CAISVQGAKNIQYF
14,TRBV6-5,TRBJ2-7,few,TRBD1,TGTGCCAGCAGCCAGGACAGGGGTCCGTACGAGCAGTACTTC,CASSQDRGPYEQYF
13,TRBV12-3/TRBV12-4,TRBJ2-7,NA,NA,TGTGCCAGCAGTGCCGACAGGTCCTACGAGCAGTACTTC,CASSADRSYEQYF
14,TRBV5-1,TRBJ2-5,many,TRBD2,TGCGCCAGCAGCTCTACTAGCGTTCAAGAGACCCAGTACTTC,CASSSTSVQETQYF
15,TRBV24-1,TRBJ2-1,many,TRBD2,TGTGCCACCAGTGATCCGGGAGGTGATGCCAATGAGCAGTTCTTC,CATSDPGGDANEQFF
18,TRBV20-1,TRBJ2-2,NA,TRBD2,TGCAGTGCTAGATCTCTTACTAGCGGGGGACCTAACACCGGGGAGCTGTTTTTT,CSARSLTSGGPNTGELFF
14,TRBV5-1,TRBJ2-1,many,NA,TGCGCCAGCAGTCCGGTCAGCTCCTACAATGAGCAGTTCTTC,CASSPVSSYNEQFF
14,TRBV5-1,TRBJ1-3,NA,NA,TGCGCCAGCAGCTTGGGATCTATGGGAAACACCATATATTTT,CASSLGSMGNTIYF
16,TRBV11-2,TRBJ2-2,few,TRBD2,TGTGCCAGCAGCTTACTAGCGGGAGGGAACACCGGGGAGCTGTTTTTT,CASSLLAGGNTGELFF
17,TRBV4-1,TRBJ1-5,many,NA,TGCGCCAGCAGCCAAGATGCACAGGGATTGAGGAATCAGCCCCAGCATTTT,CASSQDAQGLRNQPQHF
15,TRBV7-2,TRBJ2-1,many,NA,TGTGCCAGCAGTCGGGACGGCCGCCTGAATAATGAGCAGTTCTTC,CASSRDGRLNNEQFF
13,TRBV20-1,TRBJ1-4,NA,NA,TGCAGTGCGCAGGGGTATACTAATGAAAAACTGTTTTTT,CSAQGYTNEKLFF
12,TRBV29-1,TRBJ2-5,many,NA,TGCAGCGGGACGGGCGGGGAAGAGACCCAGTACTTC,CSGTGGEETQYF
16,TRBV9,TRBJ2-2,many,TRBD2,TGTGCCAGCAGCGTAGCGGGGGGTTACAACACCGGGGAGCTGTTTTTT,CASSVAGGYNTGELFF
13,TRBV20-1,TRBJ2-7,NA,TRBD2,TGCAGTGCTAGACGCGGGGGGCGCTACGAGCAGTACTTC,CSARRGGRYEQYF
15,TRBV2,TRBJ1-5,NA,TRBD1,TGTGCCAGCAGTGAGGCAGGGGGCGAAGTTCAGCCCCAGCATTTT,CASSEAGGEVQPQHF
16,TRBV21-1,TRBJ1-4,NA,NA,TGTGCCAGCAGCAAAGGAAGAGGAGTGGAGGATGAAAAACTGTTTTTT,CASSKGRGVEDEKLFF
14,TRBV5-4,TRBJ2-2,few,TRBD1,TGTGCCAGCAGTCAAAGGGGGCCCACCGGGGAGCTGTTTTTT,CASSQRGPTGELFF
14,TRBV20-1,TRBJ1-1,few,TRBD1,TGCAGTGCCCCGGACAGGGGACGATACACTGAAGCTTTCTTT,CSAPDRGRYTEAFF